This TCR beta chain was sequenced during a study of blood T cell repertoires in COVID-19. On the study more broadly: PBMCs, B-cell-depleted T cells, or T cells provided the cDNA or gDNA that made up the material.

There are 15 residues in the CDR3. V dropped 6 bases and J dropped 4 bases, with 20 bases sitting between them. CDR1 SQVTM and CDR2 ANQGSEA come from the germline V gene. Original processing methods: Using reference gene primer amplification, nucleated cell counts were estimated. Data came from immunoSEQ multiplex PCR; TCRdb stores just in-frame clones and leaves some out. That table is the source of V, J and clone size, and D and trimming were worked out from the DNA. The sample records about 78,000 clones, 86% being singletons. The V gene is TRBV29-1, the J gene TRBJ2-3; weak D call: TRBD1 (6 bases). This TCR was sampled from a woman aged 55 to 70 with acute or convalescent COVID-19. Sample: peripheral blood. CDR3 residues: CSVAQQGEAPDTQYF. For the CDR3, the DNA is TGCAGCGTCGCTCAACAGGGCGAGGCTCCAGATACGCAGTATTTT.